This entry concerns a single T cell receptor (beta chain). Some clones are missing from TCRdb's copy, which holds only in-frame ones; the method was immunoSEQ multiplex PCR. The sample carries about 1 million clones, 75% to 85% recorded once. This sample stems from a study of shared clonotypes between healthy human individuals. This sequence originates from a man between 18 and 29 years old in good health. Some clones in this sample may be carry-over from other donors' samples. The sample taken for sequencing was memory CD4+ T cells from PBMCs. Documented subset: CD45RA-negative fraction.

The CDR3: CASSLGQGSNEQFF. DNA for the CDR3: TGTGCCAGCAGCCTTGGACAGGGTTCCAATGAGCAGTTCTTC. The rearrangement joins TRBV9 to TRBJ2-1; 8 bases are a match to TRBD1. V lost 4 bases to trimming and J lost 6 bases; unmatched junction nucleotides: 6. Germline CDR1 and CDR2: SGDLS and YYNGEE. The CDR3 consists of 14 residues.